This is a list of T cell receptor beta chains from one sample in a study of CD8 T cells in Susac syndrome. Using its own MiXCR run on the immunoSEQ multiplex PCR reads, TCRdb lists one record per CDR3 protein. The profile covers some 190,000 distinct CDR3 sequences, with over 90% appearing a single time and under 0.2% taken by the ten largest. The sample taken for sequencing was CD4+ T cells from PBMCs. Every receptor here comes from a human donor with Susac syndrome. Each CDR3 is given with its conserved first and last residue.

TRBJ1-6 | TRBV10-3 | CAIRGQETGNSPLHF
TRBJ1-2 | TRBV20-1 | CSALTGDYYGYTF
TRBJ1-5 | TRBV12-3/TRBV12-4 | CASRGTYSNQPQHF
TRBJ1-2 | TRBV7-2 | CASSLAQAVGYTF
TRBJ1-1 | TRBV5-1 | CASSPGAPESTEAFF
TRBJ1-3 | TRBV7-9 | CASSLTADSGNTIYF
TRBJ2-3 | TRBV5-4 | CASSLAVGGTDTQYF
TRBJ2-6 | TRBV6-2/TRBV6-3 | CASSYMGQVSGANVLTF
TRBJ1-2 | TRBV5-1 | CASLGGTATNYGYTF
TRBJ1-5 | TRBV19 | CASSIENNQPQHF
TRBJ1-1 | TRBV6-5 | CASSSDRGTEAFF